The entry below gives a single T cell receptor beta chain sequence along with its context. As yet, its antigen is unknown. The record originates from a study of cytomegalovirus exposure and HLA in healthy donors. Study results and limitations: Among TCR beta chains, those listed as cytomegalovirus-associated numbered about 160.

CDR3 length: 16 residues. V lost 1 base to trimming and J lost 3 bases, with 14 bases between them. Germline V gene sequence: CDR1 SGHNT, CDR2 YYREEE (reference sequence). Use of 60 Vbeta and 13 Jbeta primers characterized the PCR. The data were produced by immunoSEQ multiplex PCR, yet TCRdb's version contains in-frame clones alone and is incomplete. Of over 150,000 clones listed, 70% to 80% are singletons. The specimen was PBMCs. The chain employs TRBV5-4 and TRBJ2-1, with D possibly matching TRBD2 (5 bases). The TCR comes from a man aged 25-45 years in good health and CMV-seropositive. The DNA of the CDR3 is TGTGCCAGCAGCTTGCCCCGAGGGCCGAGCTACAATGAGCAGTTCTTC. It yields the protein CASSLPRGPSYNEQFF.